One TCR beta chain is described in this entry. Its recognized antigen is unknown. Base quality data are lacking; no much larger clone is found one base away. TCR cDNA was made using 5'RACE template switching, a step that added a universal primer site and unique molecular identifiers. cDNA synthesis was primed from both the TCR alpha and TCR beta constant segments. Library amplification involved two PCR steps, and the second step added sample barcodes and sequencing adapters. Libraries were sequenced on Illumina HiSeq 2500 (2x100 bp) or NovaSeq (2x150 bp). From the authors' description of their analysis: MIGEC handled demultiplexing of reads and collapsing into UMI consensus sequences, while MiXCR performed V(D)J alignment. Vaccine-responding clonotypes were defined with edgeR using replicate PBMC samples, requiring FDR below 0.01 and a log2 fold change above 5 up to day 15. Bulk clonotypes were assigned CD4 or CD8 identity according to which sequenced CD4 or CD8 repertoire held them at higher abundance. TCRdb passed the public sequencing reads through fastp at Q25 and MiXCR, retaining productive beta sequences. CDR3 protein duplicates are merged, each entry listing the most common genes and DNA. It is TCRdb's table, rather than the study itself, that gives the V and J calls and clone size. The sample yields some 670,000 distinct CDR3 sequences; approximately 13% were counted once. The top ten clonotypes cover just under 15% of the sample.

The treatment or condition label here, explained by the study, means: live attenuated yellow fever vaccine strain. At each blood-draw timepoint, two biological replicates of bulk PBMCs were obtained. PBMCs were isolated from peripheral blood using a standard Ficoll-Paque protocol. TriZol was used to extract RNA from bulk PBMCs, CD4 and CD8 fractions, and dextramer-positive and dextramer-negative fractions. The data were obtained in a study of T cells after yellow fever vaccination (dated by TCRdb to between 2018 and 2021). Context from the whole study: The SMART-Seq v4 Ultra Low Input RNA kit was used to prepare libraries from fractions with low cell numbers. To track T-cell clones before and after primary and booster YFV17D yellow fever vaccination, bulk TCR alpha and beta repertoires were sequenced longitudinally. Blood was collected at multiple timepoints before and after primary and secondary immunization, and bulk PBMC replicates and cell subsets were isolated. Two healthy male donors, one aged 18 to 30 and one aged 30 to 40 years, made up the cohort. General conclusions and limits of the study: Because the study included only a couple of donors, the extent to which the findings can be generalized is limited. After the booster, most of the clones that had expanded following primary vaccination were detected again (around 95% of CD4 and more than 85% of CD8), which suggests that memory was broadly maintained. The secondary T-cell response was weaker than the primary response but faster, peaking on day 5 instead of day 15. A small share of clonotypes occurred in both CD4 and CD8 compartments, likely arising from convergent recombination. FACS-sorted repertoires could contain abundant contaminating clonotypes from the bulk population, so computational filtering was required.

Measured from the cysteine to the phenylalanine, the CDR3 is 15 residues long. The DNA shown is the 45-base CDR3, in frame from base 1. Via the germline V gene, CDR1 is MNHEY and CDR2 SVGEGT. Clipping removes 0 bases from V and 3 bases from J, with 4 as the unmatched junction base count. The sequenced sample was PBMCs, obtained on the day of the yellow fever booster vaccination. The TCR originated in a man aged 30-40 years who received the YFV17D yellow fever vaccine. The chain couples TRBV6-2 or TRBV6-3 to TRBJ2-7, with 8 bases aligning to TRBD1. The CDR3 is CASSYSAGTGYEQYF. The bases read TGTGCCAGCAGTTACTCGGCAGGGACAGGCTACGAGCAGTACTTC.